The T cell receptor (beta chain) described here comes from a study of T cell repertoires in cytomegalovirus infection. Study summary: CMV epitopes used comprised recently identified HLA-C-restricted ones and well-studied HLA-B-restricted ones. Public TCR beta signatures marked donors with CMV infection and the matching HLA. Study results and caveats: Dominating the ex vivo response were HLA-C-restricted CMV-specific TCR beta clonotypes. Using cumulative public TCR beta family frequency, the authors identified those who carried CMV together with the relevant HLA.

About this clonotype: Its cognate antigen is unknown.

Germline assignment: CDR1 SGHAT and CDR2 FQNNGV. V lost 5 bases and J 1 base, leaving 12 bases between the germline ends. The CDR3 length is 15 residues. MiXCR, applied by TCRdb to the reads, yields one record per CDR3 protein. This table holds about 770,000 distinct CDR3 sequences, roughly 28% found once. The specimen was cultured CD8+ T cells from PBMCs, collected from culture after CMV antigen stimulation. The chain is built from TRBV11-2 and TRBJ1-5; TRBD1 is a possible D gene (5 bases). The clonotype comes from a human donor in good health (CMV status not recorded). Some clones in this sample may be carry-over from other donors' samples. CDR3 in amino acids: CASSRGAGSNQPQHF. CDR3 DNA: TGTGCCAGCAGCAGAGGGGCGGGGAGCAATCAGCCCCAGCATTTT.